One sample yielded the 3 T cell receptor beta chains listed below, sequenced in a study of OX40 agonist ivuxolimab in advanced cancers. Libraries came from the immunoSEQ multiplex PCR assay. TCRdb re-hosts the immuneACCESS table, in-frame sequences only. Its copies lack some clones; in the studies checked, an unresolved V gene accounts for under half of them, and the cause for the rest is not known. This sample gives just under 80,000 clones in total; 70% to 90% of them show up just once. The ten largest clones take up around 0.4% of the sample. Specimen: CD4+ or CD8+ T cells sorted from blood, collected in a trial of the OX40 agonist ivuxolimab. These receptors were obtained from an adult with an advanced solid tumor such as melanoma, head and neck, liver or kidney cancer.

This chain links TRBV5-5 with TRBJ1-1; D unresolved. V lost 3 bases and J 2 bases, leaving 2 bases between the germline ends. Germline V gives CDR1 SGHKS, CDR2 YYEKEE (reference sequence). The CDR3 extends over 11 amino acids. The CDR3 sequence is CASSSNTEAFF. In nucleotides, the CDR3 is TGTGCCAGCAGCTCAAACACTGAAGCTTTCTTT. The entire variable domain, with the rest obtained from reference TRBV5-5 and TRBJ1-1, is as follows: DAGVTQSPTHLIKTRGQQVTLRCSPISGHKSVSWYQQVLGQGPQFIFQYYEKEERGRGNFPDRFSARQFPNYSSELNVNALLLGDSALYLCASSSNTEAFFGQGTRLTVV.

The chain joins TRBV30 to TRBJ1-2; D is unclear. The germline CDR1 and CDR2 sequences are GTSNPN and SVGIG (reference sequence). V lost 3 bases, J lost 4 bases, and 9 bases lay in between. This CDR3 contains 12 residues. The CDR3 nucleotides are TGTGCCTGGAGCGCAGGCGCCTATGGCTACACCTTC. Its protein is CAWSAGAYGYTF.

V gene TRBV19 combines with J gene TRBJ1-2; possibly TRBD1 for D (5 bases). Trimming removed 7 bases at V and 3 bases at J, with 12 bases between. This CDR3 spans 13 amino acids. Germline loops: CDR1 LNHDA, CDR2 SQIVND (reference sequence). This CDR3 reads CASKQATYYGYTF. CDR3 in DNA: TGTGCCAGTAAACAGGCTACGTACTATGGCTACACCTTC.